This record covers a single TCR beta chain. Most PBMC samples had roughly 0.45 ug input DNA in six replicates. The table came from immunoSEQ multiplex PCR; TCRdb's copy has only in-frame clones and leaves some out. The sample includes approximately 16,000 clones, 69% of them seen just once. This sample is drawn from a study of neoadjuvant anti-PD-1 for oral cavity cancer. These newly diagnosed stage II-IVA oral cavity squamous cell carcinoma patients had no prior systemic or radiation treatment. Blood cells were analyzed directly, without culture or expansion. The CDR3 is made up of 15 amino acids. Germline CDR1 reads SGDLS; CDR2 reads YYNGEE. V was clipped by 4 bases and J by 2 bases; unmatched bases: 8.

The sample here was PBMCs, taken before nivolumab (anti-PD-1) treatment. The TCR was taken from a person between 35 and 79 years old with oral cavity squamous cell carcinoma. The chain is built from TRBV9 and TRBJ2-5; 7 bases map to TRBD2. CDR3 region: CASSRSGVGQETQYF. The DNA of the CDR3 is TGTGCCAGCAGCCGGAGCGGGGTCGGACAAGAGACCCAGTACTTC.